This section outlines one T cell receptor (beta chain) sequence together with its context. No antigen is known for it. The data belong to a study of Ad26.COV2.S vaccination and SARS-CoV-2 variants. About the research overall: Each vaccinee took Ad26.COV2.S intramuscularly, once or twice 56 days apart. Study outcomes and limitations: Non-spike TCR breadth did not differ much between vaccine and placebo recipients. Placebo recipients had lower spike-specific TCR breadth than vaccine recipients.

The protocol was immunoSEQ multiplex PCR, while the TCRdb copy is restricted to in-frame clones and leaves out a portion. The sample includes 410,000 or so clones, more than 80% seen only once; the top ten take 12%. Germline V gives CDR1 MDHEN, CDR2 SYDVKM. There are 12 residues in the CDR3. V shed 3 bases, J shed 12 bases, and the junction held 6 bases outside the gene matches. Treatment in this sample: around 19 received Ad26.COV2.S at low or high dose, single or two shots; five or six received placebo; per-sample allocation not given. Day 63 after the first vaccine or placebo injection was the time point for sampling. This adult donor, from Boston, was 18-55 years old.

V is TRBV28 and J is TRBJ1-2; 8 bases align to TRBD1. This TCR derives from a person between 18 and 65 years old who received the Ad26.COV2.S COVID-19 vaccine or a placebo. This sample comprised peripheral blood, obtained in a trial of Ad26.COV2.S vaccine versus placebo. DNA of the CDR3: TGTGCCAGCAGTTTCCCAGGGGGCCTAAACACCTTC. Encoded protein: CASSFPGGLNTF.